Reported below is one T cell receptor (beta chain). Its antigen remains unknown. The sample comes from a study of cytomegalovirus exposure and HLA in healthy donors. Study results and caveats: As a later analysis showed, a missense DCLRE1C variant was linked to trimming of TCR beta V- and J-genes.

The PCR was carried out with 60 Vbeta primers and 13 Jbeta primers. Profiling relied on immunoSEQ multiplex PCR, and the TCRdb table lists in-frame clones only, not all of them. The table has 180,000 or so clones, about four fifths seen once. Trimming pared 0 bases from V and 4 bases from J, leaving 9 bases between. Germline assignment: CDR1 GTSNPN and CDR2 SVGIG (reference sequence). The CDR3 is 14 residues long. The sequencing sample was made of PBMCs. The receptor was isolated from a male donor in good health and CMV-seronegative. The J gene is TRBJ2-2, the V gene TRBV30; D perhaps matches TRBD2 (6 bases). This chain's CDR3 is CAWSVGLFTGELFF. The CDR3 region has the DNA TGTGCCTGGAGTGTAGGACTATTCACCGGGGAGCTGTTTTTT. Full variable domain (remainder filled in from reference TRBV30 and TRBJ2-2): SQTIHQWPATLVQPVGSPLSLECTVEGTSNPNLYWYRQAAGRGLQLLFYSVGIGQISSEVPQNLSASRPQDRQFILSSKKLLLSDSGFYLCAWSVGLFTGELFFGEGSRLTVL.